The clone carrying this TCR beta chain has only a few counts. Its specificity is unknown. TCRdb independently ran MiXCR on the PCR reads; one entry per CDR3 protein. The data hold approximately 320,000 distinct CDR3 sequences, with roughly 24% observed a single time. This entry comes from a study of molecular identifiers for immune sequencing clone quantification. Study conclusions and caveats: Over 99% of effector molecules, yet under 1% of naive-cell molecules, were held by clones above 20 RNA copies. Same-barcode identical TCR molecules could make highly expanded clones look smaller than they are.

Sorting recovered naive CD8 T cells on a CD8+CD4-CCR7+CD45RA+ profile. Germline CDR1 and CDR2: SGHDT and YYEEEE. The germline V and J ends were trimmed by 4 bases and 1 base, with 14 bases remaining between them. The CDR3 extends over 15 amino acids. The chain uses TRBV5-6 and TRBJ1-1; D ambiguous. The sequenced material came from naive CD8+ T cells from blood, with Jurkat cell RNA spiked in. This sample's subset: FACS-sorted CD8+CD4-CCR7+CD45RA+ naive T cells. The source of this sequence is a human donor in good health. Some libraries in this study had Jurkat cell RNA spiked in. This CDR3 is CASSPPLNPNTEAFF. CDR3 in DNA: TGTGCCAGCAGCCCCCCCCTTAACCCGAACACTGAAGCTTTCTTT. Together with reference TRBV5-6 and TRBJ1-1, the CDR3 gives the full variable domain: DAGVTQSPTHLIKTRGQQVTLRCSPKSGHDTVSWYQQALGQGPQFIFQYYEEEERQRGNFPDRFSGHQFPNYSSELNVNALLLGDSALYLCASSPPLNPNTEAFFGQGTRLTVV.